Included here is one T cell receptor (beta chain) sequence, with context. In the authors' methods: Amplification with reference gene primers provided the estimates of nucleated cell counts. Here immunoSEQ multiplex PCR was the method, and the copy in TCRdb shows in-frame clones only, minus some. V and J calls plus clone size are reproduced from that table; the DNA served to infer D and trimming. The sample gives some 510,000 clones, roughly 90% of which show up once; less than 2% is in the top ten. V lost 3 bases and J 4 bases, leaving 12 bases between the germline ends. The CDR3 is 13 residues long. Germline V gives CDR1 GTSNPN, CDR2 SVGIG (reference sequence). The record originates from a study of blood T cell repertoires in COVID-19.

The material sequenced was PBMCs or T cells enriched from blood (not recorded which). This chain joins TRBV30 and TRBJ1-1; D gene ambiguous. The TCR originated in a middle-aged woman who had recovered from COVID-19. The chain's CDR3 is CAWRRPVVTEAFF. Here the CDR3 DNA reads TGTGCCTGGAGGCGCCCGGTTGTCACTGAAGCTTTCTTT. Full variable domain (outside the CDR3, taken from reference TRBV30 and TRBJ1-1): SQTIHQWPATLVQPVGSPLSLECTVEGTSNPNLYWYRQAAGRGLQLLFYSVGIGQISSEVPQNLSASRPQDRQFILSSKKLLLSDSGFYLCAWRRPVVTEAFFGQGTRLTVV.